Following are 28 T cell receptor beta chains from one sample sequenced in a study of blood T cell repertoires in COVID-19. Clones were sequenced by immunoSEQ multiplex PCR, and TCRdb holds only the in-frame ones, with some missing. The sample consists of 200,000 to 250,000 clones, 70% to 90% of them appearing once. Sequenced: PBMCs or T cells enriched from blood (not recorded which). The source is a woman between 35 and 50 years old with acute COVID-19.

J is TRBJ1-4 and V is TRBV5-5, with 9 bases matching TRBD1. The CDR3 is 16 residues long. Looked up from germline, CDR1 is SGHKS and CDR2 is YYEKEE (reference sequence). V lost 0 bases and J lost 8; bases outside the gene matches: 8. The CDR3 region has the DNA TGTGCCAGCAGCTTGGCACCGGGACAGGGAGGCGAAAAACTGTTTTTT. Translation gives CASSLAPGQGGEKLFF.

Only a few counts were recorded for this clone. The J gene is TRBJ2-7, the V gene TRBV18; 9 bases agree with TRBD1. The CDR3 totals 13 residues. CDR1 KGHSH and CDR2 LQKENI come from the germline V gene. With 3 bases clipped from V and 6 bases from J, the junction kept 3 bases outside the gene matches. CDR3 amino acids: CASSPGQGSEQYV. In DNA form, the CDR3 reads TGTGCCAGCTCACCGGGACAGGGAAGCGAGCAGTACGTC.

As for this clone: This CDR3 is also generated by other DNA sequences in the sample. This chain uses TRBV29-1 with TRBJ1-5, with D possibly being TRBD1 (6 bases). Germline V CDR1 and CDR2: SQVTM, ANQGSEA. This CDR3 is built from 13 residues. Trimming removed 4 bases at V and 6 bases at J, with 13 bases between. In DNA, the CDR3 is TGCAGCGTTGTAACAGGGTTGGGTCAGCCCCAGCATTTT. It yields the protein CSVVTGLGQPQHF.

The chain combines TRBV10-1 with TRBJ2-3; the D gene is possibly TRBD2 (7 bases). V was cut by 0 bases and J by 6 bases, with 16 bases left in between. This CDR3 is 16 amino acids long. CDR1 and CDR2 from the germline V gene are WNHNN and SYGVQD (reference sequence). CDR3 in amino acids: CASSESNRGGADTQYF. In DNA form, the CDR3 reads TGCGCCAGCAGTGAGTCGAATAGGGGGGGTGCCGATACGCAGTATTTT.

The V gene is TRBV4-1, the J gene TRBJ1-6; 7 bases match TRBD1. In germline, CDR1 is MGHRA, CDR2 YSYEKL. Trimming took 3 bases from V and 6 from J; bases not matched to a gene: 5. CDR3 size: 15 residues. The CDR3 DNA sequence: TGCGCCAGCAGCCAGACAGGGAGTGGTAATTCACCCCTCCACTTT. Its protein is CASSQTGSGNSPLHF.

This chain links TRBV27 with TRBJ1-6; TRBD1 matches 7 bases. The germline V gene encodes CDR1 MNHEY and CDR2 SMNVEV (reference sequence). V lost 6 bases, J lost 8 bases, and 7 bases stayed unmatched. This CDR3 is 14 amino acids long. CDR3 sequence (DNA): TGTGCCAGCAGCGCCGGGACAGACTATTCACCCCTCCACTTT. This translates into CASSAGTDYSPLHF.

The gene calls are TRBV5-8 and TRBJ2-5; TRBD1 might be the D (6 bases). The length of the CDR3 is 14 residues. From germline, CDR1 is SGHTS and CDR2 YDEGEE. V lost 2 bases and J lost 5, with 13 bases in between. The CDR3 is CASSFRGRGETQYF. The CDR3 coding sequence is TGTGCCAGCAGCTTCCGGGGTAGGGGGGAGACCCAGTACTTC.

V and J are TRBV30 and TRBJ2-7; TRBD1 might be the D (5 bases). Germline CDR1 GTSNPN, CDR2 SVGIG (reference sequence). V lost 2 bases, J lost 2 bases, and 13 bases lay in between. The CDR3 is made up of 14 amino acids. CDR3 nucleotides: TGTGCCTGGAGTCCTTCGTGGGGCGCCTACGAGCAGTACGTC. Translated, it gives CAWSPSWGAYEQYV.

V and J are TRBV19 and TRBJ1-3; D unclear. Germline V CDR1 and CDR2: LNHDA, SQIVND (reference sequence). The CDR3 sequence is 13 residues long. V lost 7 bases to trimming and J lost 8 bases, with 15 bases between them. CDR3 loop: CASTLGSRDTIYF. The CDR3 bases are TGTGCCAGTACCTTAGGGAGCAGAGACACCATATATTTT. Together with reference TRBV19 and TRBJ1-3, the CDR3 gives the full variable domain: DGGITQSPKYLFRKEGQNVTLSCEQNLNHDAMYWYRQDPGQGLRLIYYSQIVNDFQKGDIAEGYSVSREKKESFPLTVTSAQKNPTAFYLCASTLGSRDTIYFGEGSWLTVV.

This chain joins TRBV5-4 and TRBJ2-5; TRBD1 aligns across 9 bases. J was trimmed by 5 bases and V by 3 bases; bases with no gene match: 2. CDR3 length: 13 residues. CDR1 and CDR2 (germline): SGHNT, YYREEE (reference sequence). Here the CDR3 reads CASSWDREETQYF. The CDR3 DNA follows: TGTGCCAGCAGCTGGGACAGGGAGGAGACCCAGTACTTC.

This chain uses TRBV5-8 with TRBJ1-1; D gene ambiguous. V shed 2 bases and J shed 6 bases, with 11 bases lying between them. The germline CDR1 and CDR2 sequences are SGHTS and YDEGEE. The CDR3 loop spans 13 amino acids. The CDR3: CASSFRGSSEAFF. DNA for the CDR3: TGTGCCAGCAGCTTCCGCGGGTCCTCTGAAGCTTTCTTT.

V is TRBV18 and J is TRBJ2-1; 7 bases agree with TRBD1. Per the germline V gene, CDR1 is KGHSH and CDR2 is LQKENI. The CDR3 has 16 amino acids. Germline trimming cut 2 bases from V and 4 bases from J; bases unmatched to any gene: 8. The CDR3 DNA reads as TGTGCCAGCTCACCAATAAGAGGGGGCAAATACAATGAGCAGTTCTTC. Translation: CASSPIRGGKYNEQFF.

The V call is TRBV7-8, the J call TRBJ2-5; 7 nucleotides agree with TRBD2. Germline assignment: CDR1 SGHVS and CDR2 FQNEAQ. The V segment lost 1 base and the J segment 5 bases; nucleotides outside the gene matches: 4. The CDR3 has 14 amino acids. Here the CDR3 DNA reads TGTGCCAGCAGCTTAGGGGGAGGGACGGAGACCCAGTACTTC. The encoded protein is CASSLGGGTETQYF.

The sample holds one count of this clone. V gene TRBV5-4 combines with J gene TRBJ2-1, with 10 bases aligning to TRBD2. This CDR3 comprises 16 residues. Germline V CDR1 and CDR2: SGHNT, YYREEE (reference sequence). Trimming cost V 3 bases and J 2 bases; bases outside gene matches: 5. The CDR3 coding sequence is TGTGCCAGCAGCTCCCTAGCGGGGGTGACCTACAATGAGCAGTTCTTC. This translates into CASSSLAGVTYNEQFF.

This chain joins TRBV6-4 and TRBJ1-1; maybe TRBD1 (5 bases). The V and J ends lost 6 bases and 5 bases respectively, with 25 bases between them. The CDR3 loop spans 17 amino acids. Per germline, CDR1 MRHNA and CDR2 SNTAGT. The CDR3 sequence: CASSPSSGMGGGTEAFF. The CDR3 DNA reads TGTGCCAGCAGCCCCTCGAGCGGTATGGGCGGGGGGACTGAAGCTTTCTTT.

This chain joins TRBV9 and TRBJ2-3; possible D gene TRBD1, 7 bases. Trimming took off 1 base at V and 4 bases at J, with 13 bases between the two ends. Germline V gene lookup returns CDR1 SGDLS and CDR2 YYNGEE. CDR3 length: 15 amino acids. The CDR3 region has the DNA TGTGCCAGCAGCGTAAACAGGGGAGGACCAGATACGCAGTATTTT. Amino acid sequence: CASSVNRGGPDTQYF.

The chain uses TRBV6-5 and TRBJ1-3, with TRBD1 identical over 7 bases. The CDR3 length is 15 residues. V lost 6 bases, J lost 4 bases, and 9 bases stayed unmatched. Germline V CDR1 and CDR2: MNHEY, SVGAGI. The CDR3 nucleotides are TGTGCCAGCAGGAGACAGGGAAGGGACGGAAACACCATATATTTT. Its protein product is CASRRQGRDGNTIYF.

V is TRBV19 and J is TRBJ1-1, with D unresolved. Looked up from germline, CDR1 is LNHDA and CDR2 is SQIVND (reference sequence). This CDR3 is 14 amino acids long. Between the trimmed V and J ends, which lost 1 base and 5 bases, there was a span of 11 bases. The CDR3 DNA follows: TGTGCCAGTAGTATAGGGCGGACGGGGACTGAAGCTTTCTTT. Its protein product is CASSIGRTGTEAFF.

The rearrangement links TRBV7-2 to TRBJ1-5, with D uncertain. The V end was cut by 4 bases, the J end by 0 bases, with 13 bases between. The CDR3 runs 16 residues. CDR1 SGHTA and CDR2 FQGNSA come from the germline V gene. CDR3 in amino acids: CASSSGGAGSNQPQHF. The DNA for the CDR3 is TGTGCCAGCAGCTCAGGAGGAGCAGGTAGCAATCAGCCCCAGCATTTT.

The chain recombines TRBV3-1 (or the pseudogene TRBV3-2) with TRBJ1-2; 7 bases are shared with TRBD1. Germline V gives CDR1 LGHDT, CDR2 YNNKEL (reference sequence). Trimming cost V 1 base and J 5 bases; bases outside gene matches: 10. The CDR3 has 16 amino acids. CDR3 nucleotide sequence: TGTGCCAGCAGCCAAGCCACGTATTCGGACAGGTATGGCTACACCTTC. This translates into CASSQATYSDRYGYTF.

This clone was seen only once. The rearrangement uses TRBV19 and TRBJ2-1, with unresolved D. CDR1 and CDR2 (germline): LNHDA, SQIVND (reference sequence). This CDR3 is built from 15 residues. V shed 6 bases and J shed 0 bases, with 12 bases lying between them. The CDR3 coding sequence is TGTGCCAGTAGGCCCGATAGGAGCTCCTACAATGAGCAGTTCTTC. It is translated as CASRPDRSSYNEQFF.

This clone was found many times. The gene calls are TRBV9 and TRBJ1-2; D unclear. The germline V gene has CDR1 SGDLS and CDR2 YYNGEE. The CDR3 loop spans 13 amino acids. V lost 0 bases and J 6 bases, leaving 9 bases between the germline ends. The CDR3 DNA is TGTGCCAGCAGCGTAGCTTACACCCATGGCTACACCTTC. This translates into CASSVAYTHGYTF.

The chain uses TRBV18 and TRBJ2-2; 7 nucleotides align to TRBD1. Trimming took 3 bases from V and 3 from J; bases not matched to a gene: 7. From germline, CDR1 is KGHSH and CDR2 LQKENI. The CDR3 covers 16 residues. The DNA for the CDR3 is TGTGCCAGCTCACCTATCGGGGACAGTTACACCGGGGAGCTGTTTTTT. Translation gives CASSPIGDSYTGELFF.

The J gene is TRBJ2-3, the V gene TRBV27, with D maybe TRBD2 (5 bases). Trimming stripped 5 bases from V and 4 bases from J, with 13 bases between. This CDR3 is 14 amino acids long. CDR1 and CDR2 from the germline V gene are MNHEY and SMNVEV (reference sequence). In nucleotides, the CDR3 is TGTGCCAGCAGTATGTGGAACGGGGCAGATACGCAGTATTTT. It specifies CASSMWNGADTQYF.

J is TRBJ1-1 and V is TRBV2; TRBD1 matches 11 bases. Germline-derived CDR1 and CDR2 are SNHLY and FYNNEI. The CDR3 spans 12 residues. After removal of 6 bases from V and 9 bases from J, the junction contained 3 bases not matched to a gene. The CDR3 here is CASSGTGGKAFF. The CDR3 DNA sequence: TGTGCCAGCAGCGGGACAGGGGGTAAAGCTTTCTTT.

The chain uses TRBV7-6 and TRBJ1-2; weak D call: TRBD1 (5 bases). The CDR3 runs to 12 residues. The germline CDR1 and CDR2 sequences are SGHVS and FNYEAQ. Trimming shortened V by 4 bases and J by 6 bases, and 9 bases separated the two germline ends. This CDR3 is CASSSGGDGYTF. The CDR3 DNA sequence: TGTGCCAGCAGCTCCGGAGGGGATGGCTACACCTTC.

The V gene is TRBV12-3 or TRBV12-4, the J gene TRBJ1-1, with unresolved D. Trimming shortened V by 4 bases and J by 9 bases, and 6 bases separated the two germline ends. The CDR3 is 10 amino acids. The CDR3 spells CASSYSKAFF. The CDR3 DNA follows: TGTGCCAGCAGTTATTCCAAAGCTTTCTTT.

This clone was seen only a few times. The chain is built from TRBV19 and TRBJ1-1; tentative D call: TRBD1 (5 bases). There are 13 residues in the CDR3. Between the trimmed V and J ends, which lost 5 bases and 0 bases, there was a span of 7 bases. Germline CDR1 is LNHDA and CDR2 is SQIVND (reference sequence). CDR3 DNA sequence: TGTGCCAGTAGTGACAGAGTGAACACTGAAGCTTTCTTT. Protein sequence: CASSDRVNTEAFF.